The TCR beta chain described here comes from a study of control samples from healthy donors and cancer patients. The germline V and J ends were trimmed by 3 bases and 5 bases, with 17 bases remaining between them. The CDR3 is made up of 15 amino acids. CDR1 and CDR2 (germline): LGHNA, YSLEER. On this clone itself: Distinct nucleotide sequences in the sample also encode this CDR3.

This table comes from immunoSEQ multiplex PCR, and its TCRdb copy is limited to in-frame clones, with some not included. The table includes 120,000 to 150,000 clones, approximately 88% detected once. This TCR derives from a man aged 30 to 45 in good health. Sequencing was performed on blood. This chain uses TRBV4-3 with TRBJ2-7, with D unresolved. CDR3 sequence: CASSQDGWSENEQYF. Here the CDR3 DNA reads TGCGCCAGCAGCCAGGATGGGTGGTCCGAGAACGAGCAGTACTTC.